This TCR beta chain derives from a study of blood T cells in healthy people across ages. The people who gave samples were healthy Caucasians from Russia, aged about 6 to 95. Using a J-beta primer mix together with a sample-barcoded 5' primer, a second PCR was run for roughly 7 to 11 cycles. From the 5' RACE reads, TCRdb called clonotypes with MiXCR, one entry per CDR3 protein. This table holds around 990,000 distinct CDR3 sequences, under 30% found once. Germline assignment: CDR1 MNHEY and CDR2 SMNVEV (reference sequence). The length of the CDR3 is 14 residues. V lost 5 bases and J lost 5, with 15 bases in between. The same data also contributed to another study, on T cells of mothers and their children.

The gene calls are TRBV27 and TRBJ2-5, with D perhaps assigned TRBD1 or TRBD2 (6 bases each). This TCR came from a girl aged 2 to 10 in good health. The sequencing input was blood. The CDR3 loop reads CASSLRGPGETQYF. For the CDR3, the DNA is TGTGCCAGCAGTCTTCGGGGGCCTGGTGAGACCCAGTACTTC.